The rows below give T cell receptor beta chains drawn from one sample of a study of blood T cell repertoires in COVID-19. Sequencing used immunoSEQ multiplex PCR; TCRdb keeps in-frame clones, though not all of them. Among tens of thousands of clones listed, around 67% were seen once. The sequenced sample consisted of peripheral blood. The receptor set was obtained from a man between 65 and 80 years old with COVID-19, enrolled during active disease. Each CDR3 is given with its conserved first and last residue. Each record gives: CDR3 protein, CDR3 DNA, clone size, V gene, J gene, D gene. A D gene is named only where the DNA matches it firmly. Some rows have no size entry. The others give once, few or many, or a class for an expanded clone.

CASSPRQAPGELFF	TGTGCCAGCAGCCCGAGACAGGCGCCCGGGGAGCTGTTTTTT	NA	TRBV5-5	TRBJ2-2	NA
CATSDFGAEDTDTQYF	TGTGCCACCAGTGATTTTGGAGCGGAAGACACAGATACGCAGTATTTT	NA	TRBV24-1	TRBJ2-3	NA
CASSQDRDRGNIMNTEAFF	TGCGCCAGCAGCCAAGACCGGGACAGGGGTAATATCATGAACACTGAAGCTTTCTTT	NA	TRBV4-1	TRBJ1-1	TRBD1
CASSEVLGGRATYEQYF	TGTGCCAGCAGTGAGGTTCTGGGCGGGAGGGCCACCTACGAGCAGTACTTC	NA	TRBV6-1	TRBJ2-7	TRBD2
CASSPVHSMATEAFF	TGTGCCAGTAGTCCTGTACATTCAATGGCCACTGAAGCTTTCTTT	NA	TRBV19	TRBJ1-1	NA
CASSSQGTGYEQYF	TGCGCCAGCAGCTCCCAGGGGACCGGCTACGAGCAGTACTTC	NA	TRBV5-1	TRBJ2-7	NA
CASSPGTGGVDSPLHF	TGTGCCAGCAGCCCGGGGACAGGGGGGGTCGATTCACCCCTCCACTTT	many	TRBV7-9	TRBJ1-6	TRBD1
CASAPGRLAGGGEQFF	TGTGCCAGCGCCCCAGGGAGGCTAGCGGGAGGGGGTGAGCAGTTCTTC	few	TRBV2	TRBJ2-1	TRBD2
CASSLVAGGSYGYTF	TGCGCCAGCAGCTTGGTGGCAGGGGGGTCGTATGGCTACACCTTC	NA	TRBV5-1	TRBJ1-2	TRBD1
CSARGQNEQFF	TGCAGTGCTAGGGGACAAAATGAGCAGTTCTTC	NA	TRBV20-1	TRBJ2-1	NA
CASSGAAGLGETQYF	TGTGCCAGTAGTGGCGCTGCAGGGTTGGGAGAGACCCAGTACTTC	NA	TRBV19	TRBJ2-5	NA
CASSNRDFQPQHF	TGTGCCAGCAGTAACAGGGATTTTCAGCCCCAGCATTTT	NA	TRBV2	TRBJ1-5	NA
CASSQLTGRSYNEQFF	TGTGCCAGCAGCCAGTTGACAGGACGCTCCTACAATGAGCAGTTCTTC	NA	TRBV11-2	TRBJ2-1	NA
CASSYRQYQETQYF	TGTGCCAGCAGTTACCGACAGTACCAAGAGACCCAGTACTTC	NA	TRBV6-5	TRBJ2-5	NA
CASSQEAASGINTGELFF	TGCGCCAGCAGCCAAGAAGCAGCTAGCGGGATTAACACCGGGGAGCTGTTTTTT	few	TRBV4-3	TRBJ2-2	TRBD2
CASSQDRQESSGANVLTF	TGCGCCAGCAGCCAAGATAGACAGGAGAGCTCTGGGGCCAACGTCCTGACTTTC	few	TRBV4-3	TRBJ2-6	NA
CASSSLRGDQETQYF	TGTGCCAGCAGTTCCCTCCGGGGGGACCAAGAGACCCAGTACTTC	NA	TRBV27	TRBJ2-5	TRBD2
CASSQDIASPYGYTF	TGTGCCAGCAGCCAAGATATCGCGTCCCCCTATGGCTACACCTTC	NA	TRBV4-2	TRBJ1-2	NA
CASSLEAGETTEAFF	TGTGCCAGCAGCTTAGAGGCAGGGGAGACGACTGAAGCTTTCTTT	NA	TRBV7-2	TRBJ1-1	NA
CASSYAKYGYTF	TGTGCCAGCAGTTACGCGAAATATGGCTACACCTTC	NA	TRBV6-2/TRBV6-3	TRBJ1-2	NA
CASSLEGGGRSYEQYF	TGTGCCAGCAGCTTAGAAGGAGGGGGCCGGTCCTACGAGCAGTACTTC	NA	TRBV7-9	TRBJ2-7	NA
CASSPTSGVLYEQYF	TGTGCCAGCAGCCCGACTAGCGGGGTACTCTACGAGCAGTACTTC	few	TRBV7-2	TRBJ2-7	TRBD2
CASLSGARRYF	TGTGCCAGTCTTTCAGGGGCGCGACGGTATTTT	NA	TRBV27	TRBJ2-3	NA
CASSGLRGLGHNEQFF	TGTGCCAGCAGTGGACTTCGAGGACTAGGCCACAATGAGCAGTTCTTC	once	TRBV2	TRBJ2-1	TRBD2
CASSFRGSSYNEQFF	TGTGCCAGCAGCTTCCGGGGGAGCTCCTACAATGAGCAGTTCTTC	NA	TRBV7-2	TRBJ2-1	NA
CASSTGQETQYF	TGTGCCAGCAGTACGGGACAAGAGACCCAGTACTTC	NA	TRBV2	TRBJ2-5	NA
CASSQINNEQFF	TGTGCCAGCAGCCAAATCAACAATGAGCAGTTCTTC	NA	TRBV3-1/TRBV3-2	TRBJ2-1	NA
CASSEAGTGIGGYTF	TGTGCCAGCAGTGAAGCCGGGACAGGGATCGGTGGCTACACCTTC	NA	TRBV25-1	TRBJ1-2	TRBD1
CASSSPGQNTEAFF	TGTGCCAGCAGTTCCCCCGGACAGAACACTGAAGCTTTCTTT	once	TRBV6-5	TRBJ1-1	NA
CASSLGSYGAGGYTF	TGTGCCAGCAGCCTAGGTAGTTATGGGGCTGGCGGCTACACCTTC	NA	TRBV4-2	TRBJ1-2	NA
CASSQTGDNQPQHF	TGTGCCAGCAGCCAAACAGGGGACAATCAGCCCCAGCATTTT	NA	TRBV3-1/TRBV3-2	TRBJ1-5	TRBD1
CASSPSGASSYEQYF	TGTGCCAGCAGCCCCAGCGGGGCGAGCTCCTACGAGCAGTACTTC	NA	TRBV7-2	TRBJ2-7	TRBD2
CASSPFRTGNIQYF	TGTGCCAGTAGTCCTTTTAGGACAGGAAACATTCAGTACTTC	NA	TRBV19	TRBJ2-4	TRBD1
CASSQDPTGPLLALHF	TGTGCCAGCAGCCAAGATCCTACAGGGCCGCTCCTGGCCCTCCACTTT	NA	TRBV4-2	TRBJ1-6	NA
CASSPSGEEDTQYF	TGTGCCAGCTCACCCTCGGGGGAGGAAGATACGCAGTATTTT	NA	TRBV18	TRBJ2-3	NA
CASSFPGTGVTEAFF	TGTGCCAGCAGTTTCCCCGGGACAGGGGTTACTGAAGCTTTCTTT	NA	TRBV27	TRBJ1-1	TRBD1
CASGGLAGVRIGELFF	TGTGCCAGTGGGGGACTAGCGGGAGTTAGGATCGGGGAGCTGTTTTTT	medium-sized	TRBV19	TRBJ2-2	TRBD2
CASSQGPNYGYTF	TGTGCCAGCAGCCAGGGCCCTAACTATGGCTACACCTTC	NA	TRBV28	TRBJ1-2	NA
CASSHWGVPYNEQFF	TGCGCCAGCAGCCATTGGGGGGTTCCCTACAATGAGCAGTTCTTC	NA	TRBV4-3	TRBJ2-1	NA